This TCR beta chain was documented in a study of T-cell reconstitution after alpha-beta-depleted transplantation in children. Per the germline V gene, CDR1 is SGHTA and CDR2 is FQGNSA. This CDR3 has 14 amino acids. V shed 2 bases, J shed 5 bases, and the junction held 4 bases outside the gene matches. Using unique molecular identifiers, the investigators prepared the TCRbeta library. TCRdb re-called the PCR reads with MiXCR, one entry per CDR3 protein. In the table there are more than 85,000 distinct CDR3 sequences, 10% of which are singletons. This clonotype was recorded many times. The receptor's source is a human donor who donated a stem cell graft to a child with acute lymphoblastic leukemia. Source: PBMCs from the stem cell graft donor, taken from the stem cell graft. The chain employs TRBV7-2 and TRBJ2-5; TRBD2 matches at 8 bases. The CDR3, as DNA: TGTGCCAGCAGCTTATACGGGGGGGCTGAGACCCAGTACTTC. Encoded protein: CASSLYGGAETQYF.